A selection of T cell receptor beta chains follows, all from one sample in a study of radiation and T cells in renal cell carcinoma. The table came from immunoSEQ multiplex PCR; TCRdb's copy has only in-frame clones and leaves some out. This sample has tens of thousands of clones, with approximately 81% found just once. Sequenced here: blood, sampled from a patient whose treatment included radiotherapy and nephrectomy. Source of these receptors: a man in his fifties or sixties with renal cell carcinoma. Both conserved end residues are part of each CDR3. The D gene is left open where the match is weak. The listing skips clone size in some rows; elsewhere it reads once, few, many or a size class.

clone_size j_call v_call cdr3_length d_call cdr3_aa cdr3_nt
. TRBJ1-1 TRBV10-3 13 . CAIRRDSNTEAFF TGTGCCATCAGACGGGATTCGAACACTGAAGCTTTCTTT
. TRBJ2-7 TRBV6-1 15 TRBD2 CASKLQSGRFDEQYF TGTGCCAGCAAATTACAAAGCGGGAGGTTCGACGAGCAGTACTTC
. TRBJ1-1 TRBV9 16 TRBD1 CASSASGDRINTEAFF TGTGCCAGCAGCGCCTCAGGGGACAGAATAAACACTGAAGCTTTCTTT
. TRBJ2-7 TRBV27 15 TRBD2 CASSSLAGFVYEQYF TGTGCCAGCAGTTCCCTAGCGGGATTCGTCTACGAGCAGTACTTC
. TRBJ1-5 TRBV10-2 13 TRBD1 CASAGQRNQPQHF TGCGCCAGCGCGGGACAGCGCAATCAGCCCCAGCATTTT
. TRBJ1-3 TRBV9 15 . CASSVTGSPGNTIYF TGTGCCAGCAGCGTCACCGGAAGTCCTGGAAACACCATATATTTT
. TRBJ2-2 TRBV12-5 15 TRBD2 CASGLSAGATGELFF TGTGCTAGTGGTTTGTCAGCGGGAGCGACCGGGGAGCTGTTTTTT
once TRBJ1-1 TRBV6-5 11 . CASRGGTEAFF TGTGCCAGCCGGGGGGGAACTGAAGCTTTCTTT
. TRBJ1-2 TRBV5-1 15 TRBD1 CASSPTGTGGYGYTF TGCGCCAGCAGCCCCACCGGGACAGGGGGCTATGGCTACACCTTC
. TRBJ2-2 TRBV5-1 14 TRBD1 CASSGMGQTGELFF TGCGCCAGCAGCGGGATGGGACAGACCGGGGAGCTGTTTTTT
. TRBJ1-6 TRBV5-6 16 . CASSRRLSQGFSPLHF TGTGCCAGCAGCCGAAGGTTAAGTCAGGGTTTTTCACCCCTCCACTTT
. TRBJ2-5 TRBV6-5 14 TRBD2 CASRVPGGSETQYF TGTGCCTCCCGGGTACCGGGGGGTAGTGAGACCCAGTACTTC
. TRBJ2-6 TRBV2 13 . CAGDSSGANVLTF TGTGCCGGCGACAGTTCTGGAGCCAACGTCCTGACTTTC
once TRBJ1-1 TRBV7-3 15 . CASSLILLGDTEAFF TGTGCCAGCAGCTTAATCCTGCTGGGGGACACTGAAGCTTTCTTT
few TRBJ1-2 TRBV7-2 13 TRBD1 CASSLGNRGGYTF TGTGCCAGCAGCTTGGGGAACAGGGGTGGCTACACCTTC
. TRBJ2-3 TRBV19 16 TRBD2 CASSPGLAGLLDTQYF TGTGCCAGTAGTCCCGGCCTAGCGGGACTCCTCGATACGCAGTATTTT
. TRBJ2-2 TRBV19 16 TRBD2 CASSPRGGSNTGELFF TGTGCCAGTAGTCCCCGGGGGGGGTCGAACACCGGGGAGCTGTTTTTT
. TRBJ1-2 TRBV27 15 . CASSSYRQDFYGYTF TGTGCCAGCAGTTCCTACCGACAGGACTTCTATGGCTACACCTTC
. TRBJ1-6 TRBV19 14 . CASGQRQPGSPLHF TGTGCCAGTGGGCAGAGACAGCCTGGGTCACCCCTCCACTTT
. TRBJ1-4 TRBV4-1 19 TRBD1 CASSHAKDRVSRWDEKLFF TGCGCCAGCAGCCACGCAAAAGACAGGGTCTCTCGTTGGGATGAAAAACTGTTTTTT
. TRBJ2-2 TRBV25-1 14 . CASGDGSWGGELFF TGTGCCAGCGGGGACGGGTCATGGGGCGGGGAGCTGTTTTTT
few TRBJ1-2 TRBV29-1 12 . CSVDGGVNGYTF TGCAGCGTTGATGGGGGGGTTAATGGCTACACCTTC
. TRBJ1-1 TRBV2 13 . CASSEWRQGEAFF TGTGCCAGCAGTGAATGGCGGCAAGGCGAAGCTTTCTTT
. TRBJ2-6 TRBV5-1 13 . CASSEPGANVLTF TGCGCCAGCAGCGAGCCTGGGGCCAACGTCCTGACTTTC
. TRBJ2-3 TRBV5-1 15 TRBD2 CASSQLAGDTDTQYF TGCGCCAGCAGCCAACTAGCGGGGGACACAGATACGCAGTATTTT
. TRBJ2-7 TRBV14 15 . CASSQEWPLIYEQYF TGTGCCAGCAGCCAAGAATGGCCGCTGATCTACGAGCAGTACTTC
. TRBJ2-1 TRBV5-1 16 TRBD2 CASSLGWTSGSNEQFF TGCGCCAGCAGCTTGGGTTGGACTAGCGGGAGCAATGAGCAGTTCTTC
. TRBJ1-5 TRBV9 15 . CASSVVSRSNQPQHF TGTGCCAGCAGCGTCGTGTCACGAAGCAATCAGCCCCAGCATTTT
. TRBJ2-7 TRBV7-9 16 TRBD1 CASSLGGTGGSYEQYF TGTGCCAGCAGCTTGGGTGGGACAGGGGGATCCTACGAGCAGTACTTC
few TRBJ1-1 TRBV19 15 TRBD1 CASSIPSGGRNEAFF TGTGCCAGTAGTATCCCGTCAGGGGGGAGGAATGAAGCTTTCTTT
. TRBJ2-1 TRBV14 15 TRBD2 CASSLGLAGVHEQFF TGTGCCAGCAGCCTCGGACTAGCGGGAGTTCATGAGCAGTTCTTC
. TRBJ2-1 TRBV4-2 15 TRBD2 CASSQDSGSSGEQFF TGTGCCAGCAGCCAAGATAGCGGGAGCTCGGGAGAGCAGTTCTTC
. TRBJ2-3 TRBV7-7 13 TRBD2 CASSPVRGNTQYF TGTGCTAGCAGCCCCGTGCGGGGGAATACGCAGTATTTT
. TRBJ2-1 TRBV27 17 TRBD2 CASSFDHRASGNNEQFF TGTGCCAGCAGTTTTGACCATAGGGCTAGCGGAAACAATGAGCAGTTCTTC
. TRBJ2-1 TRBV14 14 TRBD2 CASSRLAGYNEQFF TGTGCCAGCAGCCGGCTAGCGGGGTACAATGAGCAGTTCTTC
few TRBJ1-5 TRBV7-9 14 TRBD1 CASSADRGDQPQHF TGTGCCAGCAGCGCCGACAGGGGGGATCAGCCCCAGCATTTT
. TRBJ2-1 TRBV7-7 12 TRBD2 CASSRAGVEQFF TGTGCCAGCAGCCGCGCGGGAGTGGAGCAGTTCTTC
. TRBJ2-1 TRBV10-3 12 . CAISGTRNEQFF TGTGCCATCAGTGGGACCAGGAATGAGCAGTTCTTC
. TRBJ2-1 TRBV29-1 13 . CSVYSGLAHEQFF TGCAGCGTTTACTCCGGGCTAGCCCATGAGCAGTTCTTC
few TRBJ2-7 TRBV5-4 15 . CASSEPGPGTYEQYF TGTGCCAGCAGCGAACCGGGACCTGGAACCTACGAGCAGTACTTC
. TRBJ2-7 TRBV7-2 16 TRBD2 CASSGRLTSGSYEQYF TGTGCCAGCAGCGGTAGACTGACTAGCGGGAGTTACGAGCAGTACTTC
. TRBJ2-2 TRBV7-6 14 . CASSAILDTGELFF TGTGCCAGCAGCGCAATACTAGACACCGGGGAGCTGTTTTTT
. TRBJ2-2 TRBV7-2 15 . CASSLGLANTGELFF TGTGCCAGCAGCTTGGGACTGGCAAACACCGGGGAGCTGTTTTTT
. TRBJ2-3 TRBV9 17 TRBD2 CASSVLSSGRGADTQYF TGTGCCAGCAGCGTCTTATCTAGCGGGAGAGGGGCAGATACGCAGTATTTT
. TRBJ1-2 TRBV18 13 TRBD1 CASSPDRNYGYTF TGTGCCAGCTCACCGGACAGGAACTATGGCTACACCTTC
. TRBJ2-5 TRBV11-2 13 . CASSLTRAETQYF TGTGCCAGCAGCTTAACCCGAGCGGAGACCCAGTACTTC
. TRBJ2-3 TRBV5-4 16 TRBD2 CASSLGLAGDTDTQYF TGTGCCAGCAGCTTGGGACTAGCGGGAGACACAGATACGCAGTATTTT
once TRBJ2-3 TRBV18 15 TRBD1 CASSPWTGLADTQYF TGTGCCAGCTCACCCTGGACAGGATTGGCAGATACGCAGTATTTT
. TRBJ1-3 TRBV30 15 TRBD1 CALFRDRDTGNTIYF TGTGCCTTATTCCGGGACAGGGATACTGGAAACACCATATATTTT
once TRBJ2-1 TRBV4-1 17 TRBD2 CASSQEERTSGRREQFF TGCGCCAGCAGCCAAGAGGAAAGGACTAGCGGGAGAAGGGAGCAGTTCTTC
. TRBJ2-5 TRBV30 14 TRBD1 CAWSRDSRGETQYF TGTGCCTGGAGTCGGGACAGTCGAGGGGAGACCCAGTACTTC
. TRBJ2-2 TRBV7-9 14 . CASSLISKTGELFF TGTGCCAGCAGCTTAATCTCAAAAACCGGGGAGCTGTTTTTT
few TRBJ1-5 TRBV5-1 13 . CASSFTGDQPQHF TGCGCCAGCAGCTTCACGGGGGATCAGCCCCAGCATTTT
. TRBJ1-6 TRBV7-2 16 TRBD1 CASSDPGQGRNSPLHF TGTGCCAGCAGCGACCCGGGACAGGGCCGTAATTCACCCCTCCACTTT
. TRBJ1-1 TRBV6-5 12 . CASRTMNTEAFF TGTGCCAGCAGGACAATGAACACTGAAGCTTTCTTT
. TRBJ2-3 TRBV5-1 16 . CASSLDGRSGVDTQYF TGCGCCAGCAGCTTGGACGGAAGGTCAGGGGTGGATACGCAGTATTTT
. TRBJ2-2 TRBV21-1 17 . CASSKPTQKIRAGELFF TGTGCCAGCAGCAAACCGACACAGAAAATCAGGGCCGGGGAGCTGTTTTTT